This T cell receptor beta chain derives from a study of response to subunit inactivated influenza vaccine (dated by TCRdb to 2016 to 2018). About the study as a whole: Deep quantitative profiling of the T cell receptor repertoire was used in the study to follow responses to a trivalent subunit inactivated influenza vaccine.

The paper's findings and limits, for the study overall: The authors suggested that each seasonal influenza vaccination may recruit only a limited number of new T cells.

Details on this clonotype: The antigen it binds to is not known. Qualities for individual bases were not recorded, and no much larger clone is one base off.

The library was made by RT-PCR. The run used an Illumina HiSeq 2500. The public sequencing data were trimmed at Q25 with fastp and processed into clonotypes with MiXCR by TCRdb, which kept only in-frame beta chains. Every entry covers one CDR3 protein and lists the most common genes and DNA from its rows. This sample is represented by roughly 650,000 distinct CDR3 sequences; around 13% of them were singletons. The leading ten clones occupy 6% to 9.5% of the sample. V and J are trimmed by 4 bases and 6 bases, and the gene matches miss 13 bases of the junction. For CDR1 and CDR2, the germline V gene lists LGHNA and YSLEER. From the cysteine up to the phenylalanine, the CDR3 has a length of 17 residues. The DNA shown is the 51-base CDR3, in frame from base 1.

The sample here was PBMCs from blood, taken 14 to 15 days before vaccination. This chain joins TRBV4-3 to TRBJ2-3, with TRBD2 matching 10 junction bases. The receptor was derived from a man over 45 who received an inactivated influenza vaccine. Donor details come from another sample of the same person, matched by shared clones. The CDR3 has the sequence CASSPSSGSRRWDTQYF. Here is the DNA: TGCGCCAGCAGCCCATCTAGCGGGAGCAGGCGTTGGGATACGCAGTATTTT.